Listed below are T cell receptor beta chains from one sample, sequenced in a study of blood T cell repertoires in COVID-19. Clones were sequenced by immunoSEQ multiplex PCR, and TCRdb holds only the in-frame ones, with some missing. This sample carries over 100,000 clones, about 83% of them seen once, and the ten largest clones take 8.5% to 10%. The sequencing sample was made of peripheral blood. The receptors come from a man aged 35 to 55 with active or convalescent COVID-19. The CDR3 runs from the conserved cysteine through the conserved F or W. A D gene is named only where the DNA matches it firmly. Clone sizes are given selectively: once, few, many, or a class where the clone is expanded.

d_call clone_size j_call v_call cdr3_aa cdr3_nt
TRBD1 NA TRBJ1-1 TRBV29-1 CSVLLLTDRGEAFF TGCAGCGTGCTTCTATTGACGGACAGGGGTGAAGCTTTCTTT
NA NA TRBJ2-7 TRBV4-3 CASSQGRSSYEQYF TGCGCCAGCAGCCAAGGGCGGAGTTCCTACGAGCAGTACTTC
NA few TRBJ2-7 TRBV10-1 CASSESRRLEQYF TGCGCCAGCAGTGAGTCGAGGCGTTTGGAGCAGTACTTC
TRBD2 NA TRBJ2-1 TRBV5-4 CASSLERRGSGEQFF TGTGCCAGCAGCTTGGAGCGGCGGGGGTCAGGGGAGCAGTTCTTC
NA NA TRBJ2-1 TRBV6-1 CASSEHGRGSYNEQFF TGTGCCAGCAGTGAGCACGGCCGAGGCTCCTACAATGAGCAGTTCTTC
TRBD2 NA TRBJ2-5 TRBV5-1 CASSGGTSGETQYF TGCGCCAGCAGCGGCGGGACTAGTGGAGAGACCCAGTACTTC
NA NA TRBJ2-1 TRBV7-3 CASSLASAYNEQFF TGTGCCAGCAGCTTAGCTTCAGCCTACAATGAGCAGTTCTTC
NA NA TRBJ1-6 TRBV11-2 CASSLDGLRVSPLHF TGTGCCAGCAGCTTAGACGGACTGCGGGTTTCACCCCTCCACTTT
TRBD2 NA TRBJ2-5 TRBV9 CASSVGGSGFGETQYF TGTGCCAGCAGCGTAGGCGGTAGCGGGTTCGGAGAGACCCAGTACTTC
NA NA TRBJ1-4 TRBV5-5 CASMEGVNEKLFF TGTGCCAGCATGGAAGGGGTAAATGAAAAACTGTTTTTT
NA once TRBJ1-6 TRBV11-2 CASSGDRNNSPLHF TGTGCCAGCAGCGGAGACAGGAATAATTCACCCCTCCACTTT
TRBD2 many TRBJ2-1 TRBV5-1 CASSRRTGTSLINEQFF TGCGCCAGCAGCCGACGGACCGGGACTAGCTTGATCAATGAGCAGTTCTTC
TRBD2 NA TRBJ2-3 TRBV5-5 CASSSRMTSGYTDTQYF TGTGCCAGCAGCTCGAGAATGACTAGCGGGTACACAGATACGCAGTATTTT
TRBD2 NA TRBJ2-1 TRBV9 CASSVGLADRNEQFF TGTGCCAGCAGCGTGGGACTAGCGGATCGCAATGAGCAGTTCTTC
NA NA TRBJ2-2 TRBV5-1 CASSFGNTGELFF TGCGCCAGCAGCTTCGGGAACACCGGGGAGCTGTTTTTT
NA NA TRBJ1-4 TRBV4-1 CASSPEETTNEKLFF TGCGCCAGCAGCCCCGAAGAGACAACTAATGAAAAACTGTTTTTT